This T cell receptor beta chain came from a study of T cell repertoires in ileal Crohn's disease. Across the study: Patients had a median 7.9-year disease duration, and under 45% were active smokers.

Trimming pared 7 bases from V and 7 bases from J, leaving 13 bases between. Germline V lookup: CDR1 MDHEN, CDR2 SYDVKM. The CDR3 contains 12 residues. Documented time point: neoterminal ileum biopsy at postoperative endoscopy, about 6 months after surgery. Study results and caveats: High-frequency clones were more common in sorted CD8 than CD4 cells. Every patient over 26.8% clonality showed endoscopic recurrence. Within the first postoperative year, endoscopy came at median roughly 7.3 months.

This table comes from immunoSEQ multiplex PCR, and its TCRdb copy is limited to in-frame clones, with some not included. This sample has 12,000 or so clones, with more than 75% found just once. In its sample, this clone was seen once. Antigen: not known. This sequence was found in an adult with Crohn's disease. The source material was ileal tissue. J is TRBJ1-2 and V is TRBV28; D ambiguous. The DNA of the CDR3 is TGTGCCAGCAACTCCGGGGATCGTGGCTACACCTTC. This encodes CASNSGDRGYTF.